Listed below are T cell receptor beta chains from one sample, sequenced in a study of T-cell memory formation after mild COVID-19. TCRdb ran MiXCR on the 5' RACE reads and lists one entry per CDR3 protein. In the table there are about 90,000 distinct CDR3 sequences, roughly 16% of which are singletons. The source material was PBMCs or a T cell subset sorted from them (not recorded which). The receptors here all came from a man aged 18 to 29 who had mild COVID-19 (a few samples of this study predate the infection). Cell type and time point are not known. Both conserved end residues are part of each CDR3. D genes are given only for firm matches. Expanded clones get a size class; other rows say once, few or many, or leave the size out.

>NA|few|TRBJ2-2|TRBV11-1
CASPSPRTGELFF
TGTGCCAGCCCCTCCCCGCGGACCGGGGAGCTGTTTTTT
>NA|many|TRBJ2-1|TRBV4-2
CASSQDQDSSTYNEQFF
TGTGCCAGCAGCCAAGATCAGGACAGCTCAACCTACAATGAGCAGTTCTTC
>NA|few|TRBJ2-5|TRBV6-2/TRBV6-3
CASSSSMETQYF
TGTGCCAGCAGTTCGTCCATGGAGACCCAGTACTTC
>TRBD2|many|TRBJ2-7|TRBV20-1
CSADSGGAASSSYEQYF
TGCAGTGCCGATAGCGGGGGGGCCGCGTCTTCCTCCTACGAGCAGTACTTC
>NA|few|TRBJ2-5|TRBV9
CASSVDRVETQYF
TGTGCCAGCAGCGTAGACCGGGTAGAGACCCAGTACTTC
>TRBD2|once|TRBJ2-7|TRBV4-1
CASSPMTSGGPYEQYF
TGCGCCAGCAGCCCTATGACTAGCGGGGGCCCCTACGAGCAGTACTTC
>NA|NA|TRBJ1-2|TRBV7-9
CASSRTGFNYGYTF
TGTGCCAGCAGTCGAACGGGATTCAACTATGGCTACACCTTC
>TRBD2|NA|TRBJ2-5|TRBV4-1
CASSHSAGGLETQYF
TGCGCCAGCAGCCACAGCGCGGGGGGGCTGGAGACCCAGTACTTC
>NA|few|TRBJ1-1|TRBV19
CASSIATGGGTEAFF
TGTGCCAGTAGTATAGCAACGGGGGGCGGCACTGAAGCTTTCTTT
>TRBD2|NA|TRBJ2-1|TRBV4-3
CASSQDGGGFLGEQFF
TGCGCCAGCAGCCAAGATGGCGGGGGGTTTTTGGGTGAGCAGTTCTTC
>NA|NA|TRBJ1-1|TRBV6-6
CASTEDSSAGVAFF
TGTGCCAGCACCGAAGACAGTTCCGCGGGTGTAGCTTTCTTT
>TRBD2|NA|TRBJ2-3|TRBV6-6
CASSYSASAGGDTQCF
TGTGCCAGCAGTTACTCAGCCAGCGCGGGAGGAGATACGCAGTGTTTT
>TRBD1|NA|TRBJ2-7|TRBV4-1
CASSQDTTGSSYEQYF
TGCGCCAGCAGCCAAGATACGACAGGGAGCTCCTACGAGCAGTACTTC
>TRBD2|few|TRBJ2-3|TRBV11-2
CAKSGGAGDTQYF
TGTGCCAAAAGCGGGGGGGCCGGAGATACGCAGTATTTT
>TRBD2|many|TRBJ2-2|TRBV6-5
CASSSASGGVTGELFF
TGTGCCAGCAGTTCCGCTAGCGGGGGGGTCACCGGGGAGCTGTTTTTT
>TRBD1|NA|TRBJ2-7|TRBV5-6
CASSSTGTGPDEQYF
TGTGCCAGCAGCTCAACCGGGACAGGGCCTGACGAGCAGTACTTC
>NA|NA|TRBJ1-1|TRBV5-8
CASPDSELPNTEAFF
TGTGCCAGTCCGGACAGCGAACTTCCGAACACTGAAGCTTTCTTT
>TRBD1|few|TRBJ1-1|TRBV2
CASSEGPGQGAWGTEAFF
TGTGCCAGCAGTGAAGGGCCGGGACAGGGGGCCTGGGGGACTGAAGCTTTCTTT
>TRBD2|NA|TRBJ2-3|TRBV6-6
CASSSTSGGAGGTDTQYF
TGTGCCAGCAGTTCGACTAGCGGGGGGGCCGGCGGAACAGATACGCAGTATTTT
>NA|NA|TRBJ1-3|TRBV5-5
CASSFRADSTSGNTIYF
TGTGCCAGCAGCTTTCGCGCTGACAGCACCTCTGGAAACACCATATATTTT
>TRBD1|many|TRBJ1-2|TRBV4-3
CASSRGQGALYGYTF
TGCGCCAGCAGCCGGGGACAGGGGGCTTTGTATGGCTACACCTTC
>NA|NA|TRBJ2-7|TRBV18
CASSPTGTDEQYF
TGTGCCAGCTCACCGACCGGGACCGACGAGCAGTACTTC
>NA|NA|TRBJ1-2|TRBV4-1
CASSQDSGTNYGYTF
TGCGCCAGCAGCCAAGACTCAGGAACTAACTATGGCTACACCTTC
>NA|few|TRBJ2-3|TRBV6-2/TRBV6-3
CASSRRAATDTQYF
TGTGCCAGCAGTCGCCGGGCCGCCACAGATACGCAGTATTTT
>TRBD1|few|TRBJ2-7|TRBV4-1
CASSQEPMDRAADEQYF
TGCGCCAGCAGCCAAGAGCCCATGGACAGGGCGGCCGACGAGCAGTACTTC
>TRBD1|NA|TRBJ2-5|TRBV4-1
CASSQRTGVETQYF
TGCGCCAGCAGCCAACGGACAGGGGTGGAGACCCAGTACTTC
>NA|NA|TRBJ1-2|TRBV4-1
CASSQDRDTYGYTF
TGCGCCAGCAGCCAAGATCGGGACACCTATGGCTACACCTTC
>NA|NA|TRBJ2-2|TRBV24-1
CASLRSGELFF
TGTGCCTCCTTACGATCCGGGGAGCTGTTTTTT
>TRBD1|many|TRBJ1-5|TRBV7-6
CASSLGQGNQPQHF
TGTGCCAGCAGCTTGGGACAGGGTAATCAGCCCCAGCATTTT
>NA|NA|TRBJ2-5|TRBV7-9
CASSWEMGAQETQYF
TGTGCCAGCAGCTGGGAGATGGGGGCTCAAGAGACCCAGTACTTC
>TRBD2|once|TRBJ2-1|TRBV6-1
CASSDLSRGGLGEQFF
TGTGCCAGCAGTGACCTCTCGCGGGGGGGCCTGGGTGAGCAGTTCTTC
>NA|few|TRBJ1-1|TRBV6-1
CASSVGLPRTEAFF
TGTGCCAGCAGTGTCGGACTCCCCCGGACTGAAGCTTTCTTT
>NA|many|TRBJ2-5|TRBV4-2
CASSQLGLEETQYF
TGTGCCAGCAGCCAACTGGGACTGGAAGAGACCCAGTACTTC
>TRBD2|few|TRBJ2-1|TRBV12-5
CASGLSGGANNEQFF
TGTGCTAGTGGTCTAAGCGGGGGGGCCAACAATGAGCAGTTCTTC
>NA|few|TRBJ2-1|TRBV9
CASSDRGKGNEQFF
TGTGCCAGCAGCGACCGGGGGAAGGGGAATGAGCAGTTCTTC
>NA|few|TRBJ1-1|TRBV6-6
CATAYREMNTEAFF
TGTGCCACCGCTTACAGGGAGATGAACACTGAAGCTTTCTTT
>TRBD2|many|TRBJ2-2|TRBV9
CASSVQRGRPNTGELFF
TGTGCCAGCAGCGTTCAGCGGGGGAGACCGAACACCGGGGAGCTGTTTTTT
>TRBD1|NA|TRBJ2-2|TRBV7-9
CASSSLQGTAGELFF
TGTGCCAGCAGCTCGCTACAGGGGACGGCCGGGGAGCTGTTTTTT
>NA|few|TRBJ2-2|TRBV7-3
CASSFGRTGELFF
TGTGCCAGCAGCTTCGGCAGAACCGGGGAGCTGTTTTTT
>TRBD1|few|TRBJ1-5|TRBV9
CASSVGKGALNQPQHF
TGTGCCAGCAGCGTAGGTAAGGGGGCCCTTAATCAGCCCCAGCATTTT
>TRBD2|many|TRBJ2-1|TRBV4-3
CASSPGGPEPHEQFF
TGCGCCAGCAGCCCGGGGGGACCCGAGCCCCATGAGCAGTTCTTC
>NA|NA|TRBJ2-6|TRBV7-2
CASSLLSTGANVLTF
TGTGCCAGCAGCTTACTCTCAACTGGGGCCAACGTCCTGACTTTC
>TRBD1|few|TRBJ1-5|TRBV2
CASRDREQPQHF
TGTGCCAGCAGGGACAGGGAGCAGCCCCAGCATTTT
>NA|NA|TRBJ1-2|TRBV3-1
CASSQEGHIVGYTF
TGTGCCAGCAGCCAAGAGGGACACATCGTAGGCTACACCTTC